The TCR beta chain described here comes from a study of T cells in localized non-small cell lung cancer. The data were produced by immunoSEQ multiplex PCR, yet TCRdb's version contains in-frame clones alone and is incomplete. The repertoire has about 2,200 clones, 24% of them found once; the top ten carry under 20%. V was clipped by 4 bases and J by 0 bases, with 13 bases between them. Germline-derived CDR1 and CDR2 are LNHDA and SQIVND (reference sequence). The CDR3 is made up of 16 amino acids. The receptor's source is a male donor at least 60 years old with stage I lung adenocarcinoma. The chain has TRBV19 and TRBJ1-3; TRBD1 might be the D (5 bases). This material consisted of normal lung tissue next to the tumor, taken before any cancer treatment. The CDR3 region has the DNA TGTGCCAGTAGTACCACAGGTTCTACCTCTGGAAACACCATATATTTT. Encoded protein: CASSTTGSTSGNTIYF. The complete variable domain, with remaining parts taken from reference TRBV19 and TRBJ1-3, reads DGGITQSPKYLFRKEGQNVTLSCEQNLNHDAMYWYRQDPGQGLRLIYYSQIVNDFQKGDIAEGYSVSREKKESFPLTVTSAQKNPTAFYLCASSTTGSTSGNTIYFGEGSWLTVV.